The source of this TCR beta chain is a study of cytomegalovirus exposure and HLA in healthy donors (dated by TCRdb to about 2017). About the investigation overall: According to an earlier analysis of 587 of the donors, about 190 million T cells yielded over 100 million unique TCR beta sequences and about 300 Gb of sequence data. An earlier analysis of more than 450 of the donors used high-throughput TCR beta sequencing to judge whether each TCR beta V gene segment behaved as functional or pseudogenic. Using immunosequencing, the study profiled T cell repertoires from about 620 subjects and related those repertoires to cytomegalovirus serostatus. A later genetic analysis used genome-wide SNP genotypes for about three fifths of the roughly 700 donors, treating that subset as a discovery cohort. Rather than using new phenotypic data, the later analysis identified candidate immune exposures from TCR beta sequences and from how often those sequences occurred across donors. The number of typed donors differed by locus: about 620-630 for A, B, C, DRB1 and DQB1; some 500 for DQA1; 606 for DPA1; and 400 to 480 for DPB1. HLA typing included class I and class II loci at four-digit resolution. Every discovery cohort repertoire had been produced on one sequencing platform. An early release that covered 500 to 800 HLA-typed donors contained about 290 gigabases of sequencing data and roughly 84 million unique TCR sequences. Donor age, sex, ethnicity and CMV serostatus were compiled together with the repertoire data. In addition to the first cohort of around 670 subjects, a separate validation cohort of 120 different subjects was used. The study aimed to test whether cataloging public T cell receptors could reveal signatures of past pathogen exposure. Among the roughly 400 genotyped donors, approximately 76% belonged to the genetic ancestry cluster associated with self-reported Caucasian donors. In a later analysis, previously published TCR beta repertoires from about 670 donors were re-analyzed and high-resolution HLA genotyping was added so that TCR occurrence patterns could be studied. The study combined high-throughput TCR immunosequencing, statistical association of individual TCRs with disease status, and machine learning to predict cytomegalovirus infection status. A handful of DR-DQ haplotypes were handled as single units for association and clustering because linkage in the cohort was strong. Among 300 to 450 genotyped donors of the cohort, an average of about 240,000 unique TCR beta nucleotide sequences were sequenced per donor, roughly 20% of them non-productive.

As for this clone: Its specific antigen is unknown. The sample holds no much larger clone one base away, and base qualities are not on file.

The cohort was made up of about 610 healthy bone marrow donors. Cohort members were all nominally healthy when sampled, although unrecorded immune exposures were likely present. The donor tested CMV seropositive and was one of the 289 seropositive cohort members. A peripheral blood sample was provided by each donor, and peripheral blood mononuclear cells were used for TCR beta sequencing. Genomic DNA was extracted from the blood cell samples with the Qiagen DNeasy Blood Extraction Kit. The paper's findings and limits, for the study overall: According to a later analysis, most CMV-associated TCR beta chains appeared to be HLA-restricted, and the HLA associations seemed to be driven largely by CMV exposure. CMV serostatus was the only immune exposure information available for the cohort. According to a later analysis, TCR association rates differed among HLA loci, with DRB1 alleles showing the most associated TCRs and HLA-C alleles showing the fewest. The study gave a list of under 200 TCR beta chains associated with cytomegalovirus. Correlated functional status among segregating V segments might reflect linkage disequilibrium, but an unknown experimental factor could not be ruled out. A later genetic analysis associated a missense DCLRE1C variant with V-gene and J-gene trimming of TCR beta chains, and an independent cohort replicated the association. Roughly uniform sequencing depth across donors was assumed in presence/absence analyses, although this assumption may not hold. A further reported finding was that TCR beta sequences accurately predicted the HLA-A and HLA-B alleles for most subjects in the first cohort. The authors suggested that the approach could potentially be extended to other disease states and immunological phenotypes. Because HLA typing was missing for some donors at each locus, association tests included only the typed subset. In a later analysis, several top co-occurrence clusters were reported to appear linked to parvovirus B19, influenza, CMV and Epstein-Barr virus. In a later analysis, HLA-associated TCR beta chains were found to be more clonally expanded and to have lower generation probabilities than equally common non-associated chains. Cytomegalovirus status was reported to be diagnosed by the classifier with high specificity and sensitivity in both the original and validation cohorts. In an earlier analysis of some 500 of the donors, most TCR beta V segments appeared in productive rearrangements about 87% or about 30% of the time, broadly matching IMGT annotations. Because the 87-base-pair reads could not distinguish some IMGT-functional V segments, including TRBV6-2 and TRBV6-3, those segments were excluded. Most TCR sequences were seen in very few donors, while some public TCRs were found in many individuals. According to a later genetic analysis, donors in an Asian-associated ancestry cluster had fewer N-insertions in productive TCRs than the approximately 700-donor mean. Because counts were too low, seventeen rarely observed V segments, including chromosome 9 orphons, were left out of the earlier analysis of about 620 of the donors. At a false discovery rate of 0.05, a later analysis linked 16,951 TCR beta sequences to specific HLA alleles. Strong co-occurrence of HLA alleles, especially DR and DQ, made assigning TCR associations to individual alleles difficult. Only TCR beta chains were sequenced in this cohort, and the absence of alpha or paired-chain data limited detectable features. A few of the identified cytomegalovirus-associated TCR beta chains were confirmed in vitro to be specific for cytomegalovirus antigens. A group of highly shared sequence variants was considered likely to be a technical artifact of the sequencing pipeline.

The library was produced with the immunoSEQ multiplex PCR assay. The multiplex PCR relied on a mix of 60 forward primers for TCR Vbeta segments and 13 reverse primers for TCR Jbeta segments. A multiplex PCR assay on genomic DNA amplified the CDR3 region of rearranged TCR beta genes. Amplified TCR beta libraries were sequenced as 87-base-pair reads on the Illumina HiSeq System. Per the source publication's procedure: In a later analysis, roughly 80 million unique TCR beta chains were counted across the approximately 670 repertoires, and roughly 10 million of these chains were shared by at least two donors. Raw reads were error-corrected and collapsed into unique sequences with a nearest-neighbor algorithm that merged closely related sequences to remove PCR and sequencing errors. V, D and J gene segments were assigned by aligning CDR3 sequences to IMGT reference sequences. For a sequence to be retained, at least a six-nucleotide match to both a V gene segment and a J gene segment was required. Rearrangements were classified as productive when the CDR3 lacked stop codons and remained in frame with V and J, and all other rearrangements were classified as non-productive. Following IMGT convention, CDR3 was defined as the stretch from the second conserved V-encoded cysteine to the conserved J-encoded phenylalanine. Sequences without an unambiguous match to a single V gene segment were excluded from the earlier analysis of about 600 of the donors. In an earlier analysis of 587 of the donors, V segments were called functional above 56.7% productive rearrangements and were called segregating when the between-donor standard deviation exceeded 5%. To diagnose cytomegalovirus status from the catalog of TCR beta chain sequences, a statistical classification framework was built. In a later analysis, TCR nucleotide sequences were compared against IMGT/GENE-DB human TR gene sequences so that V and J genes could be assigned. Using the TCRdist pipeline, a later analysis assigned CDR3 sequences along with most-parsimonious VDJ recombination scenarios. In a later analysis, each TCR beta chain was defined by its CDR3 amino acid sequence together with its V-gene family, and reads without a unique V-gene family were excluded. In a later analysis, 450 to 600 highly shared, low-generation-probability nucleotide sequences were removed to address suspected cross-contamination and a sequencing artifact. A later analysis calculated a clonal expansion index for each public chain from normalized within-repertoire ranks of inferred template counts. In a later analysis, generation probabilities were computed using a VDJ recombination model fitted to out-of-frame rearrangements, and the results were checked against IGoR. In a later analysis, TCR-TCR, TCR-HLA and TCR-CMV co-occurrence was scored with hypergeometric tests, and a repertoire-size bias correction was applied to TCR pairs. To estimate false discovery rates, a later analysis permuted the HLA or CMV assignments 20 times. In a later analysis, co-occurring TCRs were grouped using DBSCAN, with TCRdist sequence similarity added in when clustering inside HLA-allele-positive subsets. For co-occurrence clustering, repertoires with fewer than 30,000 or more than 120,000 public chains were excluded, along with roughly 5 repertoires with anomalous nucleotide sharing. Held by TCRdb, this immuneACCESS table contains in-frame sequences only and omits some clones. Under half of the omission traces to an unresolved V gene where checked; the cause of the rest is unknown. V, J and clone size reflect that table, while D and trimming were determined from the DNA. The sample table holds roughly 150,000 clones, of which about 81% were seen once. Approximately 3% of the sample belongs to the ten largest clones.

The junction carries 11 bases between V and J, which are trimmed by 4 bases and 7 bases respectively. Spanning cysteine to phenylalanine, the CDR3 consists of 14 amino acids. The CDR3 DNA has 42 bases and is translated from base 1. Sequences ENHRY (CDR1) and SYGVKD (CDR2) are obtained from the germline V gene. The receptor comes from a woman aged 45-59 years in good health and CMV-seropositive. Sequencing was carried out using PBMCs. The chain is encoded by TRBV10-3 joined to TRBJ1-6, with TRBD1 perhaps the D gene, on 5 matching bases. The DNA is TGTGCCATCAGTGTCGACAGTAGGAATTCACCCCTCCACTTT. The translation is CAISVDSRNSPLHF.